This T cell receptor beta chain was obtained from a study of radiation and T cells in renal cell carcinoma. The CDR3 is made up of 16 amino acids. The V gene's germline CDR1 is SGHNT and CDR2 YENEEA. The junction had 7 bases not matched to a gene; V was cut back by 1 base and J by 2 bases. Only in-frame clones appear in the TCRdb table, and some are missing; sequencing was by immunoSEQ multiplex PCR. This sample yields approximately 80,000 clones, of which around 89% are seen a single time; roughly 6% belongs to the top ten. The sample's time point: blood 4 weeks post-SBRT, at nephrectomy. Described treatment: 15 Gy SBRT to primary tumor, nephrectomy 4 weeks later.

The receptor comes from a woman in her 70s with renal cell carcinoma. The chain joins TRBV11-3 to TRBJ2-7, with 8 bases aligning to TRBD1. Sequenced material: blood, taken from a patient whose treatment included radiotherapy and nephrectomy. CDR3 in DNA: TGTGCCAGCAGCTTAGCCTCTGACAGGGGAGCCTACGAGCAGTACTTC. Translated, it gives CASSLASDRGAYEQYF.